This passage covers 5 T cell receptor beta chains from one sample sequenced in a study of PD-1 blockade in classical Hodgkin lymphoma. Noted time point: cycle 4 day 1 (C4D1), after about 6 weeks of nivolumab. After autologous stem cell transplantation all patients relapsed, and prior brentuximab vedotin exposure differed between cohorts. Isolation of CD8+ T cells from thawed PBMCs used magnetic negative selection. Clones were read by immunoSEQ multiplex PCR, and TCRdb kept only the in-frame ones, dropping some. The repertoire includes about 8,100 clones, approximately 80% of them detected once, and roughly 30% sits in the top ten. Sequenced material: CD8+ T cells from blood, taken before the fourth cycle of nivolumab. Receptors were obtained from a human donor with classical Hodgkin lymphoma.

This clone was picked up one time. This rearrangement joins TRBV5-1 to TRBJ2-1; tentatively, D is TRBD2 (7 bases). Trimming took off 0 bases at V and 3 bases at J, with 10 bases between the two ends. Per germline, CDR1 SGHRS and CDR2 YFSETQ. The CDR3 loop spans 15 amino acids. Here the CDR3 DNA reads TGCGCCAGCAGCTTGGTCGGGGGGCTCTACAATGAGCAGTTCTTC. As protein: CASSLVGGLYNEQFF.

V is TRBV27 and J is TRBJ2-2, with D possibly being TRBD2 (6 bases). This CDR3 contains 18 residues. Germline V gene lookup returns CDR1 MNHEY and CDR2 SMNVEV (reference sequence). V lost 6 bases to trimming and J lost 4 bases, with 24 bases between them. In DNA, the CDR3 is TGTGCCAGCAGGCGGGGAATTGGGGTCAATACCGGCACCGGGGAGCTGTTTTTT. Protein product: CASRRGIGVNTGTGELFF.

The chain couples TRBV10-2 to TRBJ1-5, with D tentatively TRBD1 (6 bases). V was pared by 2 bases and J by 0 bases, with 23 bases between. Germline V CDR1 and CDR2: WSHSY, SAAADI. This CDR3 has 20 amino acids. The CDR3 DNA reads TGCGCCAGCAGTGAGATCAGGGGCCCCCCTCGTTTTTATAGCAATCAGCCCCAGCATTTT. Residues: CASSEIRGPPRFYSNQPQHF.

The chain has TRBV27 and TRBJ2-5; a weak D match, TRBD1 (5 bases). The germline CDR1 and CDR2 sequences are MNHEY and SMNVEV (reference sequence). The CDR3 runs 15 residues. The V end was cut by 9 bases, the J end by 2 bases, with 19 bases between. In DNA, the CDR3 is TGTGCCAGTGCAATAGGGGTTGCGTTTCAAGAGACCCAGTACTTC. Its protein product is CASAIGVAFQETQYF.

This chain connects TRBV7-9 to TRBJ1-1; a weak D match, TRBD1 (6 bases). V was pared by 4 bases and J by 0 bases, with 12 bases between. This CDR3 region has 15 residues. The V gene's germline CDR1 is SEHNR and CDR2 FQNEAQ (reference sequence). The CDR3 sequence is CASSSTQGMNTEAFF. The CDR3 coding sequence is TGTGCCAGCAGCTCCACGCAGGGGATGAACACTGAAGCTTTCTTT.